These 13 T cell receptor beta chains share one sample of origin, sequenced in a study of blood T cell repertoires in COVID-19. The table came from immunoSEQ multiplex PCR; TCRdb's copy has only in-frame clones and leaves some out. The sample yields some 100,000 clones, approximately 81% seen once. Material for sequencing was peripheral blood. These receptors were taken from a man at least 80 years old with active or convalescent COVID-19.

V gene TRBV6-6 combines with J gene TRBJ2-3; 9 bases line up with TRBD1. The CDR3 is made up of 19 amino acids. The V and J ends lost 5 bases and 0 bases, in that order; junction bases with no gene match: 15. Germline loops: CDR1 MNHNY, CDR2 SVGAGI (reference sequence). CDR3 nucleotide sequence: TGTGCCAGCAGTCGACCACCATCAAAACAGGGGGCGAGCACAGATACGCAGTATTTT. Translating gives CASSRPPSKQGASTDTQYF.

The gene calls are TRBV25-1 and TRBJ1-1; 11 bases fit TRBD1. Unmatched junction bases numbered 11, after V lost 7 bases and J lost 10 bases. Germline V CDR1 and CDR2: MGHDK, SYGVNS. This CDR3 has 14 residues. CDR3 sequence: CASTLGQGGSGAFF. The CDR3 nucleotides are TGTGCCAGCACTCTGGGACAGGGGGGGTCCGGAGCTTTCTTT. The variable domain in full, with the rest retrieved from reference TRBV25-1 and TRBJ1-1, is EADIYQTPRYLVIGTGKKITLECSQTMGHDKMYWYQQDPGMELHLIHYSYGVNSTEKGDLSSESTVSRIRTEHFPLTLESARPSHTSQYLCASTLGQGGSGAFFGQGTRLTVV.

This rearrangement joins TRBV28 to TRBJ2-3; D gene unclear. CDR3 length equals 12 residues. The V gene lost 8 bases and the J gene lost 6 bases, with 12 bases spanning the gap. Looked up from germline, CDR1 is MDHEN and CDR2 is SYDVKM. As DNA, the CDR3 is TGTGCCAGCGGTCGTCGCGTCGATACGCAGTATTTT. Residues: CASGRRVDTQYF.

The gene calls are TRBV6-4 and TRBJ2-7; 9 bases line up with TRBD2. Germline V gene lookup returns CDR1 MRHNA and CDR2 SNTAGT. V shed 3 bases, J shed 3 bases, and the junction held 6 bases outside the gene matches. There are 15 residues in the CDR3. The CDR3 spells CASSEVVSGGYEQYF. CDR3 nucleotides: TGTGCCAGCAGTGAAGTGGTTAGCGGGGGCTACGAGCAGTACTTC.

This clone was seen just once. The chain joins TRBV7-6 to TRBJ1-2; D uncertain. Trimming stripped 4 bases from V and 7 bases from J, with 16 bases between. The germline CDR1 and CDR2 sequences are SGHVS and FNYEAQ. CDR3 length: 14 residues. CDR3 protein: CASSSLTYIGGYTF. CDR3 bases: TGTGCCAGCAGCTCCCTGACATACATCGGTGGCTACACCTTC.

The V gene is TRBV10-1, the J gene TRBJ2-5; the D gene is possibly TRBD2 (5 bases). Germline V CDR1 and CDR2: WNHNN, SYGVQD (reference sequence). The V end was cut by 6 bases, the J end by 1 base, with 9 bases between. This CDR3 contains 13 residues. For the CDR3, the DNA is TGCGCCAGCAGCCCCGGGGTCCAAGAGACCCAGTACTTC. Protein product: CASSPGVQETQYF.

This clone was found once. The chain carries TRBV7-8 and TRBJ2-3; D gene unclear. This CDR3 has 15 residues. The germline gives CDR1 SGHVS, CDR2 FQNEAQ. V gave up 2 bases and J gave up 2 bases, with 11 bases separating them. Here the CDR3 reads CASSLTSYYTDTQYF. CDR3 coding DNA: TGTGCCAGCAGCTTAACAAGCTACTACACAGATACGCAGTATTTT.

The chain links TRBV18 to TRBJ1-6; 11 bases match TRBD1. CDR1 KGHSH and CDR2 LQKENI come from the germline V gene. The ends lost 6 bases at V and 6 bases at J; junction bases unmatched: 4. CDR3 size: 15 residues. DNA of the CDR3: TGTGCCAGCTCCCCCGGGACAGGGGGTAATTCACCCCTCCACTTT. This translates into CASSPGTGGNSPLHF.

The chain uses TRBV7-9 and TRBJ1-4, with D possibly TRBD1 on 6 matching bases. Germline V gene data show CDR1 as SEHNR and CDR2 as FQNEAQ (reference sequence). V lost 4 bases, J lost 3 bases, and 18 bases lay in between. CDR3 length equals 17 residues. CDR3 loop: CASSSRLTGLANEKLFF. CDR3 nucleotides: TGTGCCAGCAGCTCCCGTCTTACAGGGTTGGCTAATGAAAAACTGTTTTTT.

For the CDR3, the DNA is TGTGCCAGCAGCGCAGCTTACAGGGAAAGCTCTGGAAACACCATATATTTT. Amino acid sequence: CASSAAYRESSGNTIYF. J is TRBJ1-3 and V is TRBV11-2, with a possible D match to TRBD1 (6 bases). Germline V gives CDR1 SGHAT, CDR2 FQNNGV. V gave up 5 bases and J gave up 0 bases, with 17 bases separating them. CDR3 length equals 17 residues.

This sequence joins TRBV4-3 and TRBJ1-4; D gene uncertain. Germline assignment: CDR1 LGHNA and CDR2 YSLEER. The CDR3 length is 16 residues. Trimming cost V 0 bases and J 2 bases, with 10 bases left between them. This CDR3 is CASSQDLAGTNEKLFF. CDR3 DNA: TGCGCCAGCAGCCAAGATCTGGCGGGCACTAATGAAAAACTGTTTTTT.

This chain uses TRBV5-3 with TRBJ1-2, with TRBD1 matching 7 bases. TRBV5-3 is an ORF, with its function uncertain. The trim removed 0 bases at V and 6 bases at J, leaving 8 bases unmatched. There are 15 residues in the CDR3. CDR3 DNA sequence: TGTGCCAGAAGCTTGGGGAACAGGGGACCCAATGGCTACACCTTC. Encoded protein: CARSLGNRGPNGYTF.

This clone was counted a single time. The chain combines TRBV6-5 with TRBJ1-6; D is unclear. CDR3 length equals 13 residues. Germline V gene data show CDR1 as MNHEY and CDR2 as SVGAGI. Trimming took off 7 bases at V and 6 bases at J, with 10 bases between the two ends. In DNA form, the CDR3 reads TGTGCCAGCACCGTGGGCAGTAATTCACCCCTCCACTTT. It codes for CASTVGSNSPLHF.